This TCR beta chain was sequenced during a study of chemoradiotherapy in HPV16-positive cancers. Whole-study context: A couple of HPV16-positive patients' cells yielded candidate HPV-specific clones and common motifs.

This clone was picked up one time. The antigen is unknown. The assay was immunoSEQ multiplex PCR, and TCRdb's table has in-frame clones only and misses some. The sample has roughly 14,000 clones; about nine tenths are singletons. Trimming cost V 2 bases and J 7 bases, with 12 bases left between them. Per the germline V gene, CDR1 is MNHNS and CDR2 is SASEGT. The CDR3 loop spans 14 amino acids. Whole-study findings and limits: Candidate HPV-specific clones and E7-related TCR motifs grew in tumor during treatment. Functional assays defining HPV-specific T cells used only a couple of HPV16-positive patients.

Over chemoradiotherapy, repertoires were sampled more than once. This clonotype was sampled from a human donor with HPV-associated anogenital cancer. This chain joins TRBV6-1 and TRBJ2-1, with TRBD1 as a possible D gene (6 bases). The starting material was tumor tissue, obtained from a patient who underwent chemoradiotherapy. The CDR3 nucleotides are TGTGCCAGCAGTGAACAGGGGTGGGAGAATGAGCAGTTCTTC. Translated: CASSEQGWENEQFF.